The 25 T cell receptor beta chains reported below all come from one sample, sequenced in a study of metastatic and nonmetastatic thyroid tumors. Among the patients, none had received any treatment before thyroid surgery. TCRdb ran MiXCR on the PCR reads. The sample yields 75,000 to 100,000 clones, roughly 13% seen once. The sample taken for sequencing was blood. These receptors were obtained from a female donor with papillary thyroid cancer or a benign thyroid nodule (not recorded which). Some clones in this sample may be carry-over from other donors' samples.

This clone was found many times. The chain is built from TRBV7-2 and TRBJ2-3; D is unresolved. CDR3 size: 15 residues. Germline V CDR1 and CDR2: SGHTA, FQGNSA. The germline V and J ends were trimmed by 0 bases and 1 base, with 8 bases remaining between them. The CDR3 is CASSLASGGTDTQYF. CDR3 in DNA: TGTGCCAGCAGCTTAGCCAGTGGCGGCACAGATACGCAGTATTTT.

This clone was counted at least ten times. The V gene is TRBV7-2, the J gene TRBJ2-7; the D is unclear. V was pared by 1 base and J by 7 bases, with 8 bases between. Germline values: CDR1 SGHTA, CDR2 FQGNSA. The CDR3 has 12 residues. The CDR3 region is CASSLEVGEQYF. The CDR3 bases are TGTGCCAGCAGCTTAGAGGTGGGGGAGCAGTACTTC.

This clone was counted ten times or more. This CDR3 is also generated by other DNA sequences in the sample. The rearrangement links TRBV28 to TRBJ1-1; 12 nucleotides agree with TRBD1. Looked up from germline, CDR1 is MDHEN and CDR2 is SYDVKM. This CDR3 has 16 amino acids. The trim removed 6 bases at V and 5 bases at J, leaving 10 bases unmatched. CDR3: CASSSGTGGRWTEAFF. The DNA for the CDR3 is TGTGCCAGCAGCTCCGGGACAGGGGGCCGGTGGACTGAAGCTTTCTTT.

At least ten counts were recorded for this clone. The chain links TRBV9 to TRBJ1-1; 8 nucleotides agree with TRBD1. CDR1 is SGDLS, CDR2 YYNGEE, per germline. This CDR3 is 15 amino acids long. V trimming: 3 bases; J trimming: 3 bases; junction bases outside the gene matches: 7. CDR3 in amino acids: CASSAPTGEDTEAFF. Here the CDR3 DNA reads TGTGCCAGCAGCGCCCCGACAGGGGAAGACACTGAAGCTTTCTTT.

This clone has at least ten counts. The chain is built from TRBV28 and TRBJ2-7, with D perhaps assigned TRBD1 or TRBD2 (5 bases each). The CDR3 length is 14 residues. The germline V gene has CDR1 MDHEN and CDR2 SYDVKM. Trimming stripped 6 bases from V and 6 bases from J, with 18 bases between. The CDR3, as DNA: TGTGCCAGCAGCTTCAGGGACCTCCCCCCCGAGCAGTACTTC. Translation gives CASSFRDLPPEQYF.

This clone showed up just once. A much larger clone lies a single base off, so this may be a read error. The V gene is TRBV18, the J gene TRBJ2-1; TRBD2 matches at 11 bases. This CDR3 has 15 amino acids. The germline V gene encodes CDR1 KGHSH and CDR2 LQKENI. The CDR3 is CASSPPASGGNEKFF. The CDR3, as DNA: TGTGCCAGCTCACCACCGGCTAGCGGGGGGAATGAGAAGTTCTTC.

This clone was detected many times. The CDR3 sequence is CASNPRRGTDTQYF. In nucleotides, the CDR3 is TGTGCCAGCAACCCCCGCAGGGGAACAGATACGCAGTATTTT. The chain combines TRBV7-2 with TRBJ2-3; a weak D match, TRBD1 (6 bases). This CDR3 contains 14 residues. CDR1 and CDR2 from the germline V gene are SGHTA and FQGNSA. V was cut by 7 bases and J by 3 bases, with 14 bases left in between.

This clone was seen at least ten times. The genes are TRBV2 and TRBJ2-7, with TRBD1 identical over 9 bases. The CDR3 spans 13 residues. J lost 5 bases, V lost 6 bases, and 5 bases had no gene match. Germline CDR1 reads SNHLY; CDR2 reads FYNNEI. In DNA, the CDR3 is TGTGCCAGCAGAATACAGGGGGCGGACGAGCAGTACTTC. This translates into CASRIQGADEQYF.

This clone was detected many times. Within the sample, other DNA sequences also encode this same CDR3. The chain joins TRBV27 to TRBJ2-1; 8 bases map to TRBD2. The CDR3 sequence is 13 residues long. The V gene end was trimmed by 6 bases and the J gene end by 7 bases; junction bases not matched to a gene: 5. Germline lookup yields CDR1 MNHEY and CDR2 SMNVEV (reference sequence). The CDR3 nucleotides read TGTGCCAGCAGCCCCGGGGGGGCAAATGAGCAGTTCTTC. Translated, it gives CASSPGGANEQFF.

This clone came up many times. The CDR3 DNA reads as TGCGCCAGCAGCTTGGCCGGACTAGCGGGATACAATGAGCAGTTCTTC. Protein: CASSLAGLAGYNEQFF. V usage is TRBV5-1 and J usage is TRBJ2-1; 12 bases are shared with TRBD2. The germline V gene encodes CDR1 SGHRS and CDR2 YFSETQ. V shed 0 bases, J shed 4 bases, and the junction held 2 bases outside the gene matches. The CDR3 extends over 16 amino acids.

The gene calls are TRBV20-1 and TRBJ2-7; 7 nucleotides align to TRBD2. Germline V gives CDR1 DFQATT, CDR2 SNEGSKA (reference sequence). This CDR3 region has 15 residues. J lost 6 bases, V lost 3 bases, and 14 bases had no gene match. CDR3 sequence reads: CSARATSCISREQYF. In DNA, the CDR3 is TGCAGTGCTAGGGCGACTAGCTGTATCTCCCGCGAGCAGTACTTC.

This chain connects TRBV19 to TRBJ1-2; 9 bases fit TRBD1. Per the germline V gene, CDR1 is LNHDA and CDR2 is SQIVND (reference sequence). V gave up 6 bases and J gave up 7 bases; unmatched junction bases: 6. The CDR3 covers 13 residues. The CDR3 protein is CASSREGQGGYTF. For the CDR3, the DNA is TGTGCCAGTAGCCGAGAGGGACAGGGTGGCTACACCTTC. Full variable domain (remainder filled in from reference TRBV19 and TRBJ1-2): DGGITQSPKYLFRKEGQNVTLSCEQNLNHDAMYWYRQDPGQGLRLIYYSQIVNDFQKGDIAEGYSVSREKKESFPLTVTSAQKNPTAFYLCASSREGQGGYTFGSGTRLTVV.

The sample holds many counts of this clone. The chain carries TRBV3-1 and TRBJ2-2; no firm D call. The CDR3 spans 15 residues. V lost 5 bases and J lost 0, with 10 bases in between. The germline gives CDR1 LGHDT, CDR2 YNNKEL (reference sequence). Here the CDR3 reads CASSLYTANTGELFF. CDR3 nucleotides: TGTGCCAGCAGCTTATACACAGCGAACACCGGGGAGCTGTTTTTT.

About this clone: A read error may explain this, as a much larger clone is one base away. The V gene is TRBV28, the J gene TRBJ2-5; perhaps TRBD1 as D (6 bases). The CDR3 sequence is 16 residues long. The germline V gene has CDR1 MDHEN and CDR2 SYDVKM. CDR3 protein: CARSYKHPDRKETQYF. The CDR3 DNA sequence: TGTGCCAGGAGTTACAAGCATCCTGACAGGAAAGAGACCCAGTACTTC.

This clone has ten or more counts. Here the CDR3 DNA reads TGTGCCAGCAGTCTAGGACTAGCGAGCGCCGGGGAGCTGTTTTTT. Residues: CASSLGLASAGELFF. This chain uses TRBV6-1 with TRBJ2-2, with TRBD2 identical over 9 bases. CDR1 and CDR2 (germline): MNHNS, SASEGT. Trimming cost V 5 bases and J 6 bases; bases outside gene matches: 7. This CDR3 is 15 amino acids long.

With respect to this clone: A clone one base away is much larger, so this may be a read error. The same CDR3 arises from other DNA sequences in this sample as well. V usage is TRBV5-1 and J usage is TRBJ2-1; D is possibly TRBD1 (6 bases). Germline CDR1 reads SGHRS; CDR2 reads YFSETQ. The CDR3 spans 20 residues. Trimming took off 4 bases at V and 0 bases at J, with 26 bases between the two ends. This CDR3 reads CASSPVRSGAERSSYNEQFF. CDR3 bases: TGCGCCAGCAGCCCAGTCAGGTCAGGGGCGGAGCGAAGCTCCTACAATGAGCAGTTCTTC.

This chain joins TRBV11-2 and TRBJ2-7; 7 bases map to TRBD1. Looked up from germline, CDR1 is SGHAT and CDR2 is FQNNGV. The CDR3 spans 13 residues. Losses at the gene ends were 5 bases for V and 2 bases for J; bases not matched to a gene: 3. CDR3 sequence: CASSTGVTYEQYF. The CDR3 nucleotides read TGTGCCAGCAGCACAGGGGTAACCTACGAGCAGTACTTC.

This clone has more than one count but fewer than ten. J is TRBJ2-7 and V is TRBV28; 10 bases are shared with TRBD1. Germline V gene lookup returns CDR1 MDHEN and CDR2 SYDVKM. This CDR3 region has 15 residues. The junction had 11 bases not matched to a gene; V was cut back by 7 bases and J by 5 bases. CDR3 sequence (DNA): TGTGCCAGCATAGACCCGGGACAGGGGAAAGACGAGCAGTACTTC. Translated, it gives CASIDPGQGKDEQYF.

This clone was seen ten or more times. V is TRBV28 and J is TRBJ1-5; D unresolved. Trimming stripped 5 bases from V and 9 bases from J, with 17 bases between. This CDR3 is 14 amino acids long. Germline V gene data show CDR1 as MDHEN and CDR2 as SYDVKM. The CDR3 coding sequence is TGTGCCAGCAGTCCCCGGGCCCCAATTTTGCCCCAGCATTTT. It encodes CASSPRAPILPQHF.

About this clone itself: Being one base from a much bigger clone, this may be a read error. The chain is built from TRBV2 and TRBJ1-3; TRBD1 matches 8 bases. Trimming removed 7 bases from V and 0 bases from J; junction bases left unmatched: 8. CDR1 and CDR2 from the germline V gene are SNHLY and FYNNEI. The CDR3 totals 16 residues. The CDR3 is CASMDTGGSSGNTIYF. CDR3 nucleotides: TGTGCCAGCATGGACACAGGGGGTAGCTCTGGAAACACCATATATTTT.

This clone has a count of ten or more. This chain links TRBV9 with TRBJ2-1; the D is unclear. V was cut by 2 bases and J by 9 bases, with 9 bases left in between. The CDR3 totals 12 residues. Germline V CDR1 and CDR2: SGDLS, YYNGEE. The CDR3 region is CASSVGSGEQFF. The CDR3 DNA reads TGTGCCAGCAGCGTTGGGTCCGGTGAGCAGTTCTTC.

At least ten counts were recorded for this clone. The CDR3 DNA follows: TGTGCCAGCAGCCAAGGGCCACGGGGGACCTACGAGCAGTACTTC. It is translated as CASSQGPRGTYEQYF. The chain joins TRBV3-1 to TRBJ2-7; tentatively, D is TRBD2 (6 bases). This CDR3 contains 15 residues. The V end was cut by 1 base, the J end by 2 bases, with 12 bases between. Looked up from germline, CDR1 is LGHDT and CDR2 is YNNKEL (reference sequence).

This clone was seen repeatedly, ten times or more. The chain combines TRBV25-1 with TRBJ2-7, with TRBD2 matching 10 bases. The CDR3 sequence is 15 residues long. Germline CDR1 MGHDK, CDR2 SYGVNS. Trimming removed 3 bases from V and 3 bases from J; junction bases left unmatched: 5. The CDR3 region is CASSDSSGSLYEQYF. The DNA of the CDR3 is TGTGCCAGCAGTGATTCTAGCGGGAGTCTCTACGAGCAGTACTTC.

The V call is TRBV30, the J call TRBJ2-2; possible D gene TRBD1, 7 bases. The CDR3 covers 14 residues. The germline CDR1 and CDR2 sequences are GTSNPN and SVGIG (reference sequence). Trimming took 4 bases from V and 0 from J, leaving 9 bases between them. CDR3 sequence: CAWTGGTNTGELFF. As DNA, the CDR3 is TGTGCCTGGACAGGGGGGACGAACACCGGGGAGCTGTTTTTT.

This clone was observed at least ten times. CDR3 in DNA: TGTGCCAGTAGTCCCCAGACTCACACCGGGGAGCTGTTTTTT. As protein: CASSPQTHTGELFF. The V call is TRBV19, the J call TRBJ2-2; D is unresolved. Germline loops: CDR1 LNHDA, CDR2 SQIVND (reference sequence). Trimming cost V 5 bases and J 3 bases, with 10 bases left between them. The CDR3 sequence is 14 residues long.